This T cell receptor beta chain stems from a study of CXCR3-negative and CXCR3-positive naive CD8 T cells. Study-level findings and limits: Similar levels of surface CD5 were seen between naive subsets; TCR strength was inferred from TRB CDR3 properties. Most assays used freshly isolated PBMCs, as cryopreservation partially reduced CXCR3. Each naive subset displayed comparably high diversity, whereas memory CD8+ cells displayed much lower diversity. With respect to TRBV-TRBJ usage, naive CXCR3-negative and CXCR3-positive cells were similar; memory differed.

In preparing the TRB cDNA libraries, 5' RACE with UMI labels was used. No DNA is given; TCRdb re-called the 5' RACE reads and lists each CDR3 protein once. This listing includes approximately 38,000 distinct CDR3 sequences. Remarks on this clonotype: The target antigen is unknown.

From germline, CDR1 is SGHDN and CDR2 FVKESK. The CDR3 loop spans 13 amino acids. This TCR came from a human donor in good health. Some clones in this sample may be carry-over from other donors' samples. V usage is TRBV14 and J usage is TRBJ2-7. Sequenced input: memory CD8+ T cells from blood. The CDR3 loop is CASSSRTRLRTYF.